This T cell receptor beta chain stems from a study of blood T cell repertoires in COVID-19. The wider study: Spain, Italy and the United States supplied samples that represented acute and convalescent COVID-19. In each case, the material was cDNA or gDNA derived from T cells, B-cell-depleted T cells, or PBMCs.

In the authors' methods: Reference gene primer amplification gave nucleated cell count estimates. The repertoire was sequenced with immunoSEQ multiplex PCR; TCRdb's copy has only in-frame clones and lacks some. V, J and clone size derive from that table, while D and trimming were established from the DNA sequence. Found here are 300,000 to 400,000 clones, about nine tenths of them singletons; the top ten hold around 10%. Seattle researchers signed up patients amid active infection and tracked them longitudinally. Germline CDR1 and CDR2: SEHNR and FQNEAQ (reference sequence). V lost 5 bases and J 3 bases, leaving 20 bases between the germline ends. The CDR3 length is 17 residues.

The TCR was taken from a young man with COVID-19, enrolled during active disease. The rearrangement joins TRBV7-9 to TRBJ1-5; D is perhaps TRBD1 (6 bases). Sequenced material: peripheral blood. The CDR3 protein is CASSQFYSPGHNQPQHF. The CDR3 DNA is TGTGCCAGCAGCCAATTCTACAGCCCGGGACACAATCAGCCCCAGCATTTT.